This record covers a single TCR beta chain. Its antigen is currently unknown. These data are taken from a study of cytotoxic CD8 clonotypes in ibrutinib-treated CLL. Germline V gene sequence: CDR1 MDHEN, CDR2 SYDVKM. The V and J ends lost 4 bases and 0 bases respectively, with 18 bases between them. This CDR3 is built from 17 residues. Whole-study findings and limits: Higher clonality was seen at ibrutinib response and a return toward baseline at progression.

Generated by immunoSEQ multiplex PCR, the TCRdb table keeps only in-frame clones and is missing some. The table shows tens of thousands of clones, with 54% occurring only once. The chain joins TRBV28 to TRBJ1-2, with no clear D. Here the sequenced sample was PBMCs, taken at disease progression, from a patient treated with ibrutinib. The sequence came from a human donor with chronic lymphocytic leukemia. The CDR3 sequence: CASSSVGWGGTNYGYTF. In DNA form, the CDR3 reads TGTGCCAGCAGTTCAGTCGGGTGGGGTGGGACTAACTATGGCTACACCTTC.